A selection of T cell receptor beta chains follows, all from one sample in a study of regulatory T cells in long-lasting Graves disease. TCRdb re-called the multiplex PCR reads with MiXCR, one entry per CDR3 protein. The sample contains 400,000 to 500,000 distinct CDR3 sequences, 16% of which appear only once. Separately, the same data were catalogued under a study of T cells in Graves' hyperthyroidism and ophthalmopathy.

Sample: peripheral blood mononuclear cells (PBMCs), taken at new diagnosis, from a patient treated with antithyroid drugs. The receptor source for this set is a woman in her late teens or twenties with Graves disease. Each CDR3 is given with its conserved first and last residue. Each record gives: clone size, D gene, V gene, J gene, CDR3 DNA, CDR3 protein. D genes are given only for firm matches. The size entry is marked missing in some rows and otherwise reads once, few, many or a size class.

.,.,TRBV27,TRBJ1-5,TGTGCCAGCAGTTTATCGTTATCAGTCAATCAGCCCCAGCATTTT,CASSLSLSVNQPQHF
few,.,TRBV10-3,TRBJ2-1,TGTGCCATCAGTGCGGTCAAGTTAGCCTACAATGAGCAGTTCTTC,CAISAVKLAYNEQFF
.,.,TRBV3-1,TRBJ1-1,TGTGCCAGCAGCCCGGACGGGTGGACTGAAGCTTTCTTT,CASSPDGWTEAFF
.,.,TRBV7-9,TRBJ2-3,TGTGCCAGCAGCCCCGGGTTCAGCACAGATACGCAGTATTTT,CASSPGFSTDTQYF
.,TRBD2,TRBV5-1,TRBJ2-1,TGCGCCAGCAGCGAGCGGGACGGTGTCTATGAGCAGTTCTTC,CASSERDGVYEQFF
many,TRBD1,TRBV12-5,TRBJ2-1,TGTGCTAGTGGTTTAGGGACAGGGACCAATGAGCAGTTCTTC,CASGLGTGTNEQFF
many,.,TRBV7-8,TRBJ2-3,TGTGCCAGCAGCTTTCAGGGTGGAAGTTACACGGATACGCAGTATTTT,CASSFQGGSYTDTQYF
many,TRBD1,TRBV6-1,TRBJ1-5,TGTGCCAGCAGGATGCCGGACAGGGATAGCAATCAGCCCCAGCATTTT,CASRMPDRDSNQPQHF
many,TRBD2,TRBV12-3/TRBV12-4,TRBJ2-3,TGTGCCAGCACCTCTAGCGGGAGCGCAGATACGCAGTATTTT,CASTSSGSADTQYF
many,.,TRBV24-1,TRBJ2-3,TGTGCCACCAGTGATGTAGGGGCCACCACAGATACGCAGTATTTT,CATSDVGATTDTQYF
.,.,TRBV27,TRBJ1-1,TGTGCCAGCAGTCCTGACCCCAGGCAGGGTCGGGGGCCGAACACTGAAGCTTTCTTT,CASSPDPRQGRGPNTEAFF
.,.,TRBV29-1,TRBJ1-1,TGCAGCGTTGTACGGCAGGCCATTAACACTGAAGCTTTCTTT,CSVVRQAINTEAFF
many,TRBD1,TRBV6-1,TRBJ2-2,TGTGCCAGCATCCGGGGGGACAGGGGGCCGAACACCGGGGAGCTGTTTTTT,CASIRGDRGPNTGELFF
few,TRBD2,TRBV20-1,TRBJ2-7,TGCAGTGCTAACGAGGTAGCGGGAGCCTACGAGCAGTACTTC,CSANEVAGAYEQYF
many,TRBD2,TRBV11-2,TRBJ2-1,TGTGCCAGCAGCTCGCGGGGGGGCTCCTACAATGAGCAGTTCTTC,CASSSRGGSYNEQFF
many,TRBD2,TRBV28,TRBJ2-1,TGTGCCAGCAGTTTGGGACTAGCGGGAGCTAATGAGCAGTTCTTC,CASSLGLAGANEQFF